This T cell receptor beta chain was retrieved from a study of T cells in tuberculosis. Libraries were prepared by immunoSEQ multiplex PCR; TCRdb keeps only in-frame clonotypes and omits some of them. The sample gives about 58,000 clones, roughly 86% of which show up once; 20% to 25% is in the top ten. Looked up from germline, CDR1 is MNHNS and CDR2 is SASEGT. The CDR3 is 15 residues long. Trimming cost V 8 bases and J 5 bases, with 21 bases left between them. Sorting used thawed, overnight-rested PBMC stained with anti-CD3, a viability dye and GMM-loaded CD1B tetramer. The CD1B tetramers carried C32 glucose monomycolate purified from Rhodococcus equi. Tetramer-negative cells, roughly 97,000 per donor, were also sorted.

The gene calls are TRBV6-1 and TRBJ1-1; weak D call: TRBD1 (6 bases). This TCR came from an adult woman with latent tuberculosis. Sequencing was done on a sample of CD1b-GMM tetramer-negative cells sorted from PBMCs. CDR3 in amino acids: CASFLKQGLATEAFF. In DNA, the CDR3 is TGTGCCAGCTTCTTAAAACAGGGCCTAGCAACTGAAGCTTTCTTT.